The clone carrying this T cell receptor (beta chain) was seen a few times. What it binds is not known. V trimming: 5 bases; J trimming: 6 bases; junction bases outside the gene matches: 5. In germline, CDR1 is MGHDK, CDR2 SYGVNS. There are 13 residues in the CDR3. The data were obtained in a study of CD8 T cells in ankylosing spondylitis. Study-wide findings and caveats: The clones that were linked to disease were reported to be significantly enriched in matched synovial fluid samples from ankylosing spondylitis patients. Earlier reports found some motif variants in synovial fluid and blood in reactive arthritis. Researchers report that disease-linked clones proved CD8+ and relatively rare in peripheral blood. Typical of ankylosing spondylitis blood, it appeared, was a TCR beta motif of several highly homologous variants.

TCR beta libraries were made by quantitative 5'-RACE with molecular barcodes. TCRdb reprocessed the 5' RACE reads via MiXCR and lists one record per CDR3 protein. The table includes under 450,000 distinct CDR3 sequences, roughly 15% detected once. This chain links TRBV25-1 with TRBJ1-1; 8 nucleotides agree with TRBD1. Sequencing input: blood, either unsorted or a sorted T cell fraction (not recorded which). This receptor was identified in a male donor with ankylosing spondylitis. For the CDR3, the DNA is TGTGCCAGCAGTTTAGGACAGGGAGCTGAAGCTTTCTTT. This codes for CASSLGQGAEAFF.